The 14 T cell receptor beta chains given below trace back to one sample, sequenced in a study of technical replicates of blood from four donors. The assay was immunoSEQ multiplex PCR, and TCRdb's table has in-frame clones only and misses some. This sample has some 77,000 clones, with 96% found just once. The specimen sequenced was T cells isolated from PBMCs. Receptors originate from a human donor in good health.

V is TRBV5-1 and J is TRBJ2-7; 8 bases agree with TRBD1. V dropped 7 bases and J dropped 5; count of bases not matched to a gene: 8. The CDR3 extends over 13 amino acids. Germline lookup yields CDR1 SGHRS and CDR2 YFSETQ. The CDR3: CASGQGLRDEQYF. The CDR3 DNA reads TGCGCCAGCGGACAGGGATTACGGGACGAGCAGTACTTC. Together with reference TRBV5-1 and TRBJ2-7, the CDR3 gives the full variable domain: KAGVTQTPRYLIKTRGQQVTLSCSPISGHRSVSWYQQTPGQGLQFLFEYFSETQRNKGNFPGRFSGRQFSNSRSEMNVSTLELGDSALYLCASGQGLRDEQYFGPGTRLTVT.

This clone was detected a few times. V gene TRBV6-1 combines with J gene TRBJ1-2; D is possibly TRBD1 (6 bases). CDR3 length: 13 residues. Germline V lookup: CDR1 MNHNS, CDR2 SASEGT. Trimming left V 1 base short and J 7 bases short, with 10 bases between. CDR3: CASSEGMGAGYTF. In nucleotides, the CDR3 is TGTGCCAGCAGTGAAGGTATGGGGGCTGGCTACACCTTC.

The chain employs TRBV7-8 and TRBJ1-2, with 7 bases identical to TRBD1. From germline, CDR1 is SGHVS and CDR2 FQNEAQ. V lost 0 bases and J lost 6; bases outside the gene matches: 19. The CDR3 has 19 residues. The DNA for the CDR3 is TGTGCCAGCAGCTTAGCTAGGATAAAAACCCGGGACAGCCCCGATGGCTACACCTTC. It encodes CASSLARIKTRDSPDGYTF.

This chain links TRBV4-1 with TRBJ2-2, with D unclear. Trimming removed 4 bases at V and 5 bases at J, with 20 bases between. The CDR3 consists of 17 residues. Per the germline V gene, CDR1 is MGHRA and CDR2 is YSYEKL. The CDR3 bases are TGCGCCAGCAGCCCTCCATTGAGCCCTACGCGGACCGGGGAGCTGTTTTTT. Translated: CASSPPLSPTRTGELFF.

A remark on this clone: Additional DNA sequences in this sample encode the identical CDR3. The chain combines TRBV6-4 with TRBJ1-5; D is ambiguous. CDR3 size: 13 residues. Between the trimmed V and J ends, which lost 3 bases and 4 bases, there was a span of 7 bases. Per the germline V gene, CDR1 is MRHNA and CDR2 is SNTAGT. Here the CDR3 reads CASSEVANQPQHF. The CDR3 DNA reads TGTGCCAGCAGTGAAGTAGCGAATCAGCCCCAGCATTTT.

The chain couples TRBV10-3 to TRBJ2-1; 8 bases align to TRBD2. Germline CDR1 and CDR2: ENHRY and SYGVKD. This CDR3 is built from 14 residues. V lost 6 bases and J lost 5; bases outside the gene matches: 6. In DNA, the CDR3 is TGTGCCATCAGCCGAGCGGGAGCCGACAATGAGCAGTTCTTC. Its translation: CAISRAGADNEQFF.

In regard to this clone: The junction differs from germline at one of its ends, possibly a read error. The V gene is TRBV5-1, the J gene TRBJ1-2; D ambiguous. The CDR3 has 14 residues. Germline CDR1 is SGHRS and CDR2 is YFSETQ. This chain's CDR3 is CASTLAADRYGYTF. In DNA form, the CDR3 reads TGCGCCAGCACCTTGGCCGCGGATCGCTATGGCTACACCTTC.

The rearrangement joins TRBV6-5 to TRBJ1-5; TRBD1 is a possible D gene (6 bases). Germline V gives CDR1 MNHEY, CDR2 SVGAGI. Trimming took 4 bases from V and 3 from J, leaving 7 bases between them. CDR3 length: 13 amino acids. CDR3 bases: TGTGCCAGCAGTTCAGGGGCCAATCAGCCCCAGCATTTT. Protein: CASSSGANQPQHF.

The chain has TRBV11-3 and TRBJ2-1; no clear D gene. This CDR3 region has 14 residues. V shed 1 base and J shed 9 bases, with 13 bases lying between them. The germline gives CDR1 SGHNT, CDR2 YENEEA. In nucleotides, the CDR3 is TGTGCCAGCAGCTTAGTCTCGTATTCGGGTGAGCAGTTCTTC. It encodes CASSLVSYSGEQFF.

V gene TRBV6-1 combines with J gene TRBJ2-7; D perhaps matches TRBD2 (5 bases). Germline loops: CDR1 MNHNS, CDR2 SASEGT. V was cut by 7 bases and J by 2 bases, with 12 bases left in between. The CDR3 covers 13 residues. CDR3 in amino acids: CASIPDGTYEQYF. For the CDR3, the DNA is TGTGCCAGCATACCGGACGGGACCTACGAGCAGTACTTC.

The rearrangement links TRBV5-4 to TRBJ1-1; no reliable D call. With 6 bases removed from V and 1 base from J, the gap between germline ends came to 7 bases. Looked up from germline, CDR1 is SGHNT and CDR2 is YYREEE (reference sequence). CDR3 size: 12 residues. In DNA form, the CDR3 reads TGTGCCAGCACCTCGGGGAACACTGAAGCTTTCTTT. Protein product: CASTSGNTEAFF.

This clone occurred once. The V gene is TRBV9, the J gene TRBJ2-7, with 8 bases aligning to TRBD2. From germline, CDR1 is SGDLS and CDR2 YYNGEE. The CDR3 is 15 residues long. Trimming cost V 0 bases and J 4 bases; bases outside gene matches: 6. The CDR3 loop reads CASSVAWGLEYEQYF. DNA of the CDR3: TGTGCCAGCAGCGTAGCTTGGGGACTAGAATACGAGCAGTACTTC.

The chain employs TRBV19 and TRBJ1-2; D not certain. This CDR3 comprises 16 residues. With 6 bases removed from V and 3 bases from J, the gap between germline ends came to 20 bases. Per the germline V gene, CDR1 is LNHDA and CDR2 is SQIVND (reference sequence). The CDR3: CASREGAQNLHYGYTF. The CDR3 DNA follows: TGTGCCAGTAGGGAAGGAGCCCAGAATCTGCACTATGGCTACACCTTC. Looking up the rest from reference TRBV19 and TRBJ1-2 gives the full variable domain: DGGITQSPKYLFRKEGQNVTLSCEQNLNHDAMYWYRQDPGQGLRLIYYSQIVNDFQKGDIAEGYSVSREKKESFPLTVTSAQKNPTAFYLCASREGAQNLHYGYTFGSGTRLTVV.

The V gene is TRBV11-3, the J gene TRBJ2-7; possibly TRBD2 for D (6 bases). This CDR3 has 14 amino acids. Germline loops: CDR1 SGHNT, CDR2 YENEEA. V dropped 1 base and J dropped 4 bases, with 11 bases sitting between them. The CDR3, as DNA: TGTGCCAGCAGCTTAGTGGGAGGCGGGTACGAGCAGTACTTC. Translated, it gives CASSLVGGGYEQYF.